The 8 T cell receptor beta chains below were found in one sample sequenced in a study of T cells after yellow fever vaccination. Each CDR3 protein is one row after TCRdb ran MiXCR on the 5' RACE reads. The sample includes under 200,000 distinct CDR3 sequences, 6% to 7.5% of them seen just once. The sample in question was CD4+ T cells sorted from PBMCs, obtained roughly 5 days after the first yellow fever vaccination. The receptors derive from a man between 18 and 35 years old who received the YFV17D yellow fever vaccine.

This clonotype appeared many times. V and J are TRBV20-1 and TRBJ2-7; no clear D gene. V was pared by 5 bases and J by 1 base, with 12 bases between. This CDR3 has 13 amino acids. Germline V lookup: CDR1 DFQATT, CDR2 SNEGSKA (reference sequence). The CDR3 coding sequence is TGCAGTGCTTGGAGTCGGGCTTCCTACGAGCAGTACGTC. The encoded protein is CSAWSRASYEQYV.

This clonotype was seen repeatedly, ten times or more. The chain recombines TRBV29-1 with TRBJ2-5, with 8 bases lining up with TRBD2. The trim removed 4 bases at V and 2 bases at J, leaving 0 bases unmatched. In germline, CDR1 is SQVTM, CDR2 ANQGSEA. The CDR3 is 12 amino acids. The CDR3 DNA sequence: TGCAGCGTTGTAGCGGGACAAGAGACCCAGTACTTC. As protein: CSVVAGQETQYF.

Concerning this clonotype: One base away lies a much larger clone, so this may be a sequencing read error. CDR3 sequence reads: CSAASGAGHSF. The CDR3 DNA reads as TGCAGTGCCGCCTCCGGGGCAGGGCATTCCTTC. The chain recombines TRBV20-1 with TRBJ2-1, with D perhaps given as TRBD1 or TRBD2 (5 bases each). Looked up from germline, CDR1 is DFQATT and CDR2 is SNEGSKA (reference sequence). The CDR3 runs to 11 residues.

This clonotype was observed at least ten times. The CDR3 loop is CARQGYQETQYF. The CDR3 region has the DNA TGTGCCAGACAAGGCTACCAAGAGACCCAGTACTTC. The chain carries TRBV2 and TRBJ2-5; D is undetermined. This CDR3 spans 12 amino acids. Per germline, CDR1 SNHLY and CDR2 FYNNEI. The germline V and J ends were trimmed by 9 bases and 0 bases, with 8 bases remaining between them.

The chain couples TRBV18 to TRBJ1-6; D is ambiguous. Germline V CDR1 and CDR2: KGHSH, LQKENI. V dropped 8 bases and J dropped 5 bases, with 13 bases sitting between them. The CDR3 has 14 residues. Written as DNA, the CDR3 is TGTGCCAGCCGAGCGGCAGCCGATAATTCACCCCTCCACTTT. Translated, it gives CASRAAADNSPLHF.

The CDR3 region is CASSRSSSYNEQFF. CDR3 nucleotides: TGTGCCAGTAGTAGGTCTAGCTCCTACAATGAGCAGTTCTTC. The chain couples TRBV19 to TRBJ2-1; D unresolved. The CDR3 loop spans 14 amino acids. V was cut by 4 bases and J by 0 bases, with 7 bases left in between. Germline CDR1 LNHDA, CDR2 SQIVND (reference sequence).

This clonotype was observed many times. This rearrangement joins TRBV20-1 to TRBJ1-6; unclear D gene. CDR3 length equals 14 residues. Between the trimmed V and J ends, which lost 5 bases and 7 bases, there was a span of 15 bases. Germline-derived CDR1 and CDR2 are DFQATT and SNEGSKA (reference sequence). CDR3: CSAHIGARNSPLHF. The CDR3, as DNA: TGCAGTGCTCATATAGGCGCGCGAAATTCACCCCTCCACTTT.

This clonotype was found a few times. The chain carries TRBV4-3 and TRBJ2-1; TRBD2 agrees at 11 bases. CDR3 length: 16 amino acids. V lost 0 bases, J lost 7 bases, and 5 bases stayed unmatched. Germline V gives CDR1 LGHNA, CDR2 YSLEER. The CDR3 region has the DNA TGCGCCAGCAGCCAAGATCGACTAGCGGGGCGGAATGAGCAGTTCTTC. This sequence encodes CASSQDRLAGRNEQFF.